The 10 T cell receptor beta chains below all came from one sample that was sequenced in a study of patients and donors after allogeneic stem cell transplantation (dated by TCRdb to the early 2020s). The receptor library was made with RT-PCR. The instrument given in TCRdb is NextSeq 550. TCRdb trimmed the raw reads at Q25, called clones with MiXCR and kept productive beta chains. Each CDR3 protein gets just one entry, which takes the most common genes and DNA from the rows behind it. This sample gives 400,000 to 500,000 distinct CDR3 sequences in total; 16% of them show up just once. The ten largest clones represent around 7.9% of the sample. Sequenced sample: blood, either unsorted or a sorted T cell fraction (not recorded which). The source is a human donor who was either an allogeneic HSCT recipient or a stem cell or donor lymphocyte infusion donor (not recorded which). It is not recorded whose cells these are; they may come from a transplant donor.

The rearrangement links TRBV13 to TRBJ2-5, with TRBD2 matching 10 bases. The length of the CDR3 is 17 residues. V lost 0 bases and J lost 3; bases outside the gene matches: 7. Germline V gene sequence: CDR1 PRHDT, CDR2 FYEKMQ (reference sequence). CDR3 bases: TGTGCCAGCAGCTTAGGCCGAAGACTAGCGGGCAAAGAGACCCAGTACTTC. Translating it yields CASSLGRRLAGKETQYF.

The chain links TRBV5-1 to TRBJ2-5; TRBD1 is a possible D gene (7 bases). This CDR3 region has 16 residues. V was clipped by 0 bases and J by 3 bases, with 15 bases between them. Germline V CDR1 and CDR2: SGHRS, YFSETQ. This CDR3 is CASSLAFGGTEETQYF. CDR3 DNA: TGCGCCAGCAGCTTGGCCTTCGGCGGGACAGAAGAGACCCAGTACTTC.

The rearrangement links TRBV14 to TRBJ2-3; D not certain. The CDR3 spans 13 residues. V lost 1 base to trimming and J lost 10 bases, with 12 bases between them. The germline V gene has CDR1 SGHDN and CDR2 FVKESK. The CDR3, as DNA: TGTGCCAGCAGCCAAGTTTGGGCGGCTGCGCAGTATTTT. This encodes CASSQVWAAAQYF.

This chain joins TRBV7-2 and TRBJ2-7; D is tentatively TRBD1 or TRBD2 (5 bases each). The ends were cut back, 5 bases at V and 2 bases at J, with 13 bases in the middle. The CDR3 contains 14 residues. Germline V CDR1 and CDR2: SGHTA, FQGNSA. Here the CDR3 reads CASSPGTIPYEQYF. As DNA, the CDR3 is TGTGCCAGCAGCCCCGGGACCATCCCCTACGAGCAGTACTTC.

This sequence joins TRBV7-8 and TRBJ1-3; D unresolved. This CDR3 contains 14 residues. Germline lookup yields CDR1 SGHVS and CDR2 FQNEAQ. With 5 bases removed from V and 3 bases from J, the gap between germline ends came to 11 bases. The DNA for the CDR3 is TGTGCCAGCAGCCCCACCCGGGTTGGAAACACCATATATTTT. Amino acid sequence: CASSPTRVGNTIYF.

The chain carries TRBV15 and TRBJ2-7; 9 positions agree with TRBD1. The J segment lost 2 bases and the V segment lost 2 bases, leaving 4 bases of the junction unmatched. The CDR3 length is 15 residues. Per germline, CDR1 LNHNV and CDR2 YYDKDF (reference sequence). The CDR3 nucleotides are TGTGCCACCAGCAGAATATGGACAGGGGCCTACGAGCAGTACTTC. Translated, it gives CATSRIWTGAYEQYF.

This clonotype was found once. CDR3 loop: CASSKTGKGQGNTIYF. The CDR3, as DNA: TGTGCCAGCAGCAAAACGGGGAAGGGGCAAGGAAACACCATATATTTT. This chain joins TRBV5-4 and TRBJ1-3; the D gene is possibly TRBD1 (5 bases). The V gene lost 4 bases and the J gene lost 4 bases, with 18 bases spanning the gap. Per the germline V gene, CDR1 is SGHNT and CDR2 is YYREEE (reference sequence). This CDR3 comprises 16 residues. Full variable domain (rest looked up from reference TRBV5-4 and TRBJ1-3): ETGVTQSPTHLIKTRGQQVTLRCSSQSGHNTVSWYQQALGQGPQFIFQYYREEENGRGNFPPRFSGLQFPNYSSELNVNALELDDSALYLCASSKTGKGQGNTIYFGEGSWLTVV.

This clonotype has more than one count but fewer than ten. This chain connects TRBV6-1 to TRBJ2-4; perhaps TRBD2 as D (7 bases). Trimming left V 3 bases short and J 13 bases short, with 19 bases between. CDR1 and CDR2 from the germline V gene are MNHNS and SASEGT. The CDR3 is made up of 14 amino acids. The CDR3 sequence: CASSDIGGRSLQYF. In nucleotides, the CDR3 is TGTGCCAGCAGTGATATCGGGGGGCGAAGTCTACAGTACTTC.

The sample holds a few counts of this clonotype. The genes are TRBV5-1 and TRBJ2-5, with D unclear. The germline V and J ends were trimmed by 3 bases and 2 bases, with 11 bases remaining between them. Germline V gives CDR1 SGHRS, CDR2 YFSETQ. The CDR3 is made up of 14 amino acids. CDR3 DNA: TGCGCCAGCAGCTGGCGACTGGAGCAAGAGACCCAGTACTTC. Residues: CASSWRLEQETQYF.

This clonotype has only a few counts. The V gene is TRBV3-1, the J gene TRBJ1-2; TRBD1 aligns across 8 bases. The CDR3 consists of 13 residues. The junction had 2 bases not matched to a gene; V was cut back by 6 bases and J by 2 bases. Germline CDR1 LGHDT, CDR2 YNNKEL (reference sequence). This CDR3 reads CASRTGANYGYTF. As DNA, the CDR3 is TGTGCCAGCAGGACAGGGGCAAACTATGGCTACACCTTC. Full variable domain (remainder filled in from reference TRBV3-1 and TRBJ1-2): DTAVSQTPKYLVTQMGNDKSIKCEQNLGHDTMYWYKQDSKKFLKIMFSYNNKELIINETVPNRFSPKSPDKAHLNLHINSLELGDSAVYFCASRTGANYGYTFGSGTRLTVV.